The 30 T cell receptor beta chains below were found in one sample sequenced in a study of post-analysis software for immune sequencing data. Study-level findings and limits: Relative to controls, patients had a handful of TRBV segments at higher frequency, with TRBV5-6, TRBV5-1 and TRBV20-1 among these.

Incorporated into the TCR beta cDNA libraries were unique molecular identifiers, which served to reduce PCR and sequencing biases. TCRdb analysed the PCR reads with MiXCR anew, one entry per CDR3 protein. Of hundreds of thousands of distinct CDR3 sequences listed, approximately 46% are singletons. These receptors lack a known antigen. The sample was blood. Receptor source: a girl aged 10 to 17 with multiple sclerosis.

The J gene is TRBJ2-5, the V gene TRBV2, with 9 nucleotides matching TRBD1. CDR1 is SNHLY, CDR2 FYNNEI, per germline. The CDR3 consists of 14 residues. V lost 4 bases to trimming and J lost 4 bases; unmatched junction nucleotides: 4. CDR3 coding DNA: TGTGCCAGCAGTGTGTACAGGGGGCGAGAGACCCAGTACTTC. It codes for CASSVYRGRETQYF.

The sample holds a few counts of this clonotype. The rearrangement links TRBV20-1 to TRBJ2-7; D might be TRBD2 (6 bases). The CDR3 loop spans 16 amino acids. Per the germline V gene, CDR1 is DFQATT and CDR2 is SNEGSKA (reference sequence). Trimming stripped 0 bases from V and 2 bases from J, with 17 bases between. Here the CDR3 reads CSARDLSGFSTYEQYF. The CDR3 coding sequence is TGCAGTGCTAGAGATTTAAGCGGGTTCTCAACCTACGAGCAGTACTTC.

This clonotype was recorded at least ten times. The V and J genes are TRBV2 and TRBJ2-4; perhaps TRBD2 as D (5 bases). The V end was cut by 3 bases, the J end by 0 bases, with 9 bases between. In germline, CDR1 is SNHLY, CDR2 FYNNEI. The CDR3 covers 15 residues. This chain's CDR3 is CASSDSGLAKNIQYF. CDR3 sequence (DNA): TGTGCCAGCAGTGATTCAGGACTAGCCAAAAACATTCAGTACTTC.

The chain recombines TRBV6-2 or TRBV6-3 with TRBJ1-1, with D unclear. Germline loops: CDR1 MNHEY, CDR2 SVGEGT. V was shortened by 6 bases and J by 3 bases, with 8 bases between the two germline ends. This CDR3 is 12 amino acids long. The DNA for the CDR3 is TGTGCCAGCAGCCAACACGACACTGAAGCTTTCTTT. Translating it yields CASSQHDTEAFF.

This clonotype was picked up a small number of times. The gene calls are TRBV7-2 and TRBJ2-1; 7 bases match TRBD1. The V segment lost 3 bases and the J segment 4 bases; nucleotides outside the gene matches: 12. CDR3 size: 17 residues. CDR1 and CDR2 (germline): SGHTA, FQGNSA. CDR3 nucleotides: TGTGCCAGCAGCTTTAGACAGGGTTTTGGTCTGTACAATGAGCAGTTCTTC. Protein: CASSFRQGFGLYNEQFF.

This chain connects TRBV6-5 to TRBJ2-5, with D maybe TRBD1 (6 bases). In germline, CDR1 is MNHEY, CDR2 SVGAGI. This CDR3 comprises 13 residues. The V gene lost 6 bases and the J gene lost 5 bases, with 13 bases spanning the gap. The CDR3 loop is CASSLQGSETQYF. CDR3 DNA: TGTGCCAGCAGCTTACAGGGTAGTGAGACCCAGTACTTC.

The rearrangement joins TRBV9 to TRBJ2-1; tentatively, D is TRBD2 (6 bases). The CDR3 is made up of 14 amino acids. Trimming took 1 base from V and 5 from J, leaving 10 bases between them. Germline V lookup: CDR1 SGDLS, CDR2 YYNGEE. The CDR3 is CASSVLPGDNEQFF. CDR3 bases: TGTGCCAGCAGCGTACTCCCGGGGGACAATGAGCAGTTCTTC.

The CDR3 loop is CASSWDPSYEQYF. The CDR3 region has the DNA TGTGCCAGCAGTTGGGACCCATCCTACGAGCAGTACTTC. This chain links TRBV28 with TRBJ2-7; D could derive from TRBD1 or TRBD2 (5 bases each). Germline CDR1 is MDHEN and CDR2 is SYDVKM. The CDR3 length is 13 residues. The V gene lost 4 bases and the J gene lost 1 base, with 8 bases spanning the gap.

The J gene is TRBJ2-1, the V gene TRBV5-1, with TRBD1 matching 10 bases. The CDR3 has 16 amino acids. The J segment lost 8 bases and the V segment lost 0 bases, leaving 8 bases of the junction unmatched. Per the germline V gene, CDR1 is SGHRS and CDR2 is YFSETQ. The CDR3 here is CASSLAPGQGLDEQFF. In nucleotides, the CDR3 is TGCGCCAGCAGCTTGGCACCGGGACAGGGGCTCGATGAGCAGTTCTTC.

This clonotype was observed a handful of times. The rearrangement joins TRBV20-1 to TRBJ2-1, with a tentative D call TRBD2 (5 bases). The CDR3 is 14 residues long. V was trimmed by 1 base and J by 5 bases, leaving 12 bases between them. Germline CDR1 DFQATT, CDR2 SNEGSKA (reference sequence). The CDR3 DNA sequence: TGCAGTGCTAGAGTGGGAGTGAGGGACAATGAGCAGTTCTTC. Its translation: CSARVGVRDNEQFF.

This clonotype was seen a few times. The rearrangement links TRBV28 to TRBJ2-1; D ambiguous. Germline CDR1 MDHEN, CDR2 SYDVKM. The CDR3 sequence is 11 residues long. The ends were cut back, 7 bases at V and 12 bases at J, with 13 bases in the middle. Written as DNA, the CDR3 is TGTGCCAGCACCCTTGGACGGCGGCAGTTCTTC. It yields the protein CASTLGRRQFF.

This clonotype has just a few counts. The chain carries TRBV29-1 and TRBJ2-4, with a possible D match to TRBD1 (8 bases). The DNA end favors TRBJ2-7, so the J call may be wrong. CDR3 size: 13 residues. Germline V lookup: CDR1 SQVTM, CDR2 ANQGSEA. The CDR3 sequence is CSVNRGGAYEQYF. CDR3 bases: TGCAGCGTCAACAGGGGGGGGGCCTACGAGCAGTACTTC.

This clonotype was detected only a few times. The chain employs TRBV5-8 and TRBJ1-1; 7 bases match TRBD1. The CDR3 runs 15 residues. Losses at the gene ends were 2 bases for V and 1 base for J; bases not matched to a gene: 5. Germline V gene data show CDR1 as SGHTS and CDR2 as YDEGEE. As DNA, the CDR3 is TGTGCCAGCAGCTTAAGGGACAGCCCGAACACTGAAGCTTTCTTT. As protein: CASSLRDSPNTEAFF.

This clonotype was recorded a few times. The J gene is TRBJ2-3, the V gene TRBV12-3 or TRBV12-4; 9 positions agree with TRBD2. This CDR3 has 16 residues. V was pared by 6 bases and J by 2 bases, with 9 bases of the junction left unmatched. CDR3 nucleotides: TGTGCCAGCAGCACAGGACTAGCGAGCCTCACAGATACGCAGTATTTT. This sequence encodes CASSTGLASLTDTQYF.

The chain employs TRBV11-3 and TRBJ2-7; 8 positions agree with TRBD1. The CDR3 runs 15 residues. The germline CDR1 and CDR2 sequences are SGHNT and YENEEA. V was clipped by 4 bases and J by 5 bases; unmatched bases: 10. The CDR3 sequence is CASSSAGGARNEQYF. Written as DNA, the CDR3 is TGTGCCAGCAGCTCCGCAGGGGGCGCCAGGAACGAGCAGTACTTC.

This clonotype was seen a few times. This chain links TRBV6-1 with TRBJ2-1; 9 positions agree with TRBD2. Germline V CDR1 and CDR2: MNHNS, SASEGT. This CDR3 is built from 14 residues. The V gene end was trimmed by 10 bases and the J gene end by 4 bases; junction bases not matched to a gene: 8. The CDR3 nucleotides read TGTGCCAACATAGCGGGAGCGGTGTACAATGAGCAGTTCTTC. Its protein is CANIAGAVYNEQFF.

The chain joins TRBV11-2 to TRBJ2-3; D might be TRBD2 (6 bases). The V and J ends lost 0 bases and 3 bases respectively, with 13 bases between them. There are 16 residues in the CDR3. Germline V gene data show CDR1 as SGHAT and CDR2 as FQNNGV. The CDR3 region is CASSLDHGGLTDTQYF. The CDR3 DNA reads as TGTGCCAGCAGCTTAGATCATGGGGGGTTAACAGATACGCAGTATTTT.

This clonotype was recorded only once. The chain uses TRBV29-1 and TRBJ2-1; D may be TRBD1 (5 bases). From germline, CDR1 is SQVTM and CDR2 ANQGSEA. V lost 3 bases and J 3 bases, leaving 9 bases between the germline ends. The CDR3 has 13 residues. The CDR3 bases are TGCAGCGTTGATTGGCAGGGCTACAATGAGCAGTTCTTC. The encoded protein is CSVDWQGYNEQFF.

This clonotype was detected ten times or more. The rearrangement uses TRBV4-3 and TRBJ2-3; D possibly corresponds to TRBD1 (6 bases). This CDR3 spans 14 amino acids. CDR1 LGHNA and CDR2 YSLEER come from the germline V gene. Between the trimmed V and J ends, which lost 3 bases and 6 bases, there was a span of 13 bases. In DNA, the CDR3 is TGCGCCAGCAGCCAGGATCATAGGGGGGATACGCAGTATTTT. Protein product: CASSQDHRGDTQYF.

The rearrangement joins TRBV27 to TRBJ2-7; tentatively, D is TRBD1 (6 bases). The CDR3 spans 13 residues. Trimming took off 5 bases at V and 2 bases at J, with 10 bases between the two ends. Germline V lookup: CDR1 MNHEY, CDR2 SMNVEV (reference sequence). CDR3 loop: CASSTGTPYEQYF. CDR3 in DNA: TGTGCCAGCAGTACAGGGACCCCCTACGAGCAGTACTTC.

J is TRBJ1-1 and V is TRBV7-3; no firm D call. Germline assignment: CDR1 SGHTA and CDR2 FQGTGA. The germline V and J ends were trimmed by 1 base and 1 base, with 7 bases remaining between them. This CDR3 comprises 14 residues. DNA of the CDR3: TGTGCCAGCAGCTTAATCGGCAGGAACACTGAAGCTTTCTTT. Translated, it gives CASSLIGRNTEAFF.

This chain uses TRBV6-6 with TRBJ2-7, with 7 bases that match TRBD1. The length of the CDR3 is 17 residues. V gave up 0 bases and J gave up 0 bases; unmatched junction bases: 8. Germline V lookup: CDR1 MNHNY, CDR2 SVGAGI (reference sequence). The CDR3 bases are TGTGCCAGCAGTTACTCACTGACAGGGCTGGACTCCTACGAGCAGTACTTC. It yields the protein CASSYSLTGLDSYEQYF.

This clonotype was found a few times. This chain joins TRBV4-1 and TRBJ2-7; a weak D match, TRBD2 (6 bases). Germline CDR1 is MGHRA and CDR2 is YSYEKL. V was shortened by 1 base and J by 5 bases, with 15 bases between the two germline ends. The CDR3 totals 15 residues. The CDR3: CASSQVQGGGNEQYF. CDR3 sequence (DNA): TGCGCCAGCAGCCAAGTGCAGGGAGGAGGGAACGAGCAGTACTTC.

This clonotype appeared a few times. The chain is built from TRBV2 and TRBJ1-2, with 8 bases fitting TRBD1. Germline assignment: CDR1 SNHLY and CDR2 FYNNEI. Trimming removed 5 bases from V and 7 bases from J; junction bases left unmatched: 6. The CDR3 runs 13 residues. The CDR3 here is CASSTQGAGGYTF. The CDR3, as DNA: TGTGCCAGCAGTACCCAGGGGGCGGGTGGCTACACCTTC. Filled out from reference TRBV2 and TRBJ1-2, the complete variable domain reads EPEVTQTPSHQVTQMGQEVILRCVPISNHLYFYWYRQILGQKVEFLVSFYNNEISEKSEIFDDQFSVERPDGSNFTLKIRSTKLEDSAMYFCASSTQGAGGYTFGSGTRLTVV.

The gene calls are TRBV6-1 and TRBJ2-1; D gene ambiguous. This CDR3 region has 14 residues. In germline, CDR1 is MNHNS, CDR2 SASEGT. Trimming removed 6 bases from V and 6 bases from J, with 15 bases in between. CDR3 amino acids: CASRVIVAPNEQFF. The CDR3 DNA reads TGTGCCAGCAGGGTAATTGTGGCTCCCAATGAGCAGTTCTTC.

With respect to this clonotype: Mismatch with germline at one junction end may stem from a read error. The chain joins TRBV28 to TRBJ1-6; TRBD1 agrees at 7 bases. This CDR3 has 16 amino acids. Germline CDR1 and CDR2: MDHEN and SYDVKM. This CDR3 is CASGFPSGYRGGPLHF. In nucleotides, the CDR3 is TGTGCCAGCGGTTTTCCGTCAGGCTACAGGGGTGGACCCCTCCACTTT.

This sequence joins TRBV20-1 and TRBJ2-7; D might be TRBD1 or TRBD2, each matching 6 bases. Deletions cut 3 bases from V and 2 bases from J, with 11 bases between. The CDR3 has 13 residues. Germline V gene lookup returns CDR1 DFQATT and CDR2 SNEGSKA (reference sequence). CDR3 nucleotides: TGCAGTGCTAGGCGGGACAATACCTACGAGCAGTACTTC. Amino acids: CSARRDNTYEQYF.

This clonotype was seen only a few times. The chain joins TRBV20-1 to TRBJ1-1, with D possibly TRBD1 on 6 matching bases. The CDR3 runs 14 residues. The germline V gene has CDR1 DFQATT and CDR2 SNEGSKA (reference sequence). With 4 bases removed from V and 1 base from J, the gap between germline ends came to 13 bases. The CDR3 protein is CSATPEGGNTEAFF. The CDR3 bases are TGCAGTGCTACCCCTGAGGGGGGGAACACTGAAGCTTTCTTT.

The chain recombines TRBV29-1 with TRBJ1-2; 8 bases are a match to TRBD1. Germline-derived CDR1 and CDR2 are SQVTM and ANQGSEA. The CDR3 contains 15 residues. V shed 4 bases, J shed 6 bases, and the junction held 13 bases outside the gene matches. CDR3 amino acids: CSVGREAGGLDGYTF. DNA of the CDR3: TGCAGCGTTGGGAGGGAGGCAGGGGGCTTAGATGGCTACACCTTC.

The chain is built from TRBV3-1 and TRBJ2-1; D unresolved. V lost 2 bases, J lost 7 bases, and 6 bases lay in between. The germline V gene encodes CDR1 LGHDT and CDR2 YNNKEL (reference sequence). There are 12 residues in the CDR3. CDR3 sequence: CASSQRVNEQFF. The DNA of the CDR3 is TGTGCCAGCAGCCAAAGGGTAAATGAGCAGTTCTTC.